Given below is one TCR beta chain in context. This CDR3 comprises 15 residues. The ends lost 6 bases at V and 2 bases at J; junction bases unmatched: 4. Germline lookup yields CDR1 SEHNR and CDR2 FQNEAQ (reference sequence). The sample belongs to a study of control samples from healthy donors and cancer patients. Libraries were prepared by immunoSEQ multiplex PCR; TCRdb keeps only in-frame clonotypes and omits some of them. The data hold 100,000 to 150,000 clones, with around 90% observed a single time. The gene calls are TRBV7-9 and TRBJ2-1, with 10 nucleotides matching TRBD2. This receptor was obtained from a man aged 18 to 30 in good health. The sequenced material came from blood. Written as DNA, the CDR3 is TGTGCCAGCAGGCAAACTAGCGGGGCCTACAATGAGCAGTTCTTC. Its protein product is CASRQTSGAYNEQFF.